The clone carrying this TCR beta chain was seen only a few times. Its cognate antigen is unknown. The people who gave samples were healthy Caucasians from Russia, aged roughly 6 to 95. Each donor supplied around 9.6 milliliters of peripheral blood. These data originate in a study of blood T cells in healthy people across ages. Points from the study as a whole: The CMV status of each donor remained undetermined, and this could have confounded shifts in expanded clonotypes.

The CDR3 is made up of 13 amino acids. Per the germline V gene, CDR1 is MGHDK and CDR2 is SYGVNS. Trimming left V 3 bases short and J 7 bases short, with 12 bases between. With a J-beta primer mix and a sample-barcoded 5' primer, a second PCR ran about 6 to 11 cycles. TCRdb re-called the 5' RACE reads with MiXCR, one entry per CDR3 protein. The table has 1.5 million or so distinct CDR3 sequences, approximately 43% seen once; the top ten hold about 3.8%. The specimen sequenced was blood. The V call is TRBV25-1, the J call TRBJ2-5, with D uncertain. This sequence was found in a woman between 18 and 29 years old in good health. The CDR3, as DNA: TGTGCCAGCAGTGACAAGGACCTTGGGACCCAGTACTTC. This gives the protein CASSDKDLGTQYF.